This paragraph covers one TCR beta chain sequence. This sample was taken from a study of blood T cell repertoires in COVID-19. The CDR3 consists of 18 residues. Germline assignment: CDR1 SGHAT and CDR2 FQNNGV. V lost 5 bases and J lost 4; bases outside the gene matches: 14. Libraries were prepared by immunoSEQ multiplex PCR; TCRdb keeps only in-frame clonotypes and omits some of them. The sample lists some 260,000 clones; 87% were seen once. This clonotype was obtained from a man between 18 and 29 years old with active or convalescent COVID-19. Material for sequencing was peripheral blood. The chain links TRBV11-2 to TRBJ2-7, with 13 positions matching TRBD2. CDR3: CASSRTVPTSGRGYEQYF. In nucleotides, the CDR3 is TGTGCCAGCAGCCGAACCGTTCCAACTAGCGGGAGGGGGTACGAGCAGTACTTC.